Sequencing of this T cell receptor (beta chain) was carried out in a study of blood T cell repertoires in COVID-19. Study background: Both acute and convalescent COVID-19 samples were obtained from the United States, Italy and Spain. Sample material is recorded as cDNA or gDNA derived from T cells, B-cell-depleted T cells, or PBMCs.

Seattle patients were enrolled while actively infected and followed longitudinally. This clone has just a few counts. In the authors' workflow: Nucleated cell number was recorded as an estimate derived from reference gene primer amplification. Sequenced by immunoSEQ multiplex PCR; TCRdb stores in-frame clones only, minus some. That table is the source of V, J and clone size, and D and trimming were worked out from the DNA. This table holds under 450,000 clones, roughly 88% found once. The V gene end was trimmed by 4 bases and the J gene end by 5 bases; junction bases not matched to a gene: 8. There are 15 residues in the CDR3. Germline CDR1 and CDR2: GTSNPN and SVGIG (reference sequence).

Sequenced material: peripheral blood. The chain is built from TRBV30 and TRBJ1-6; 7 bases agree with TRBD1. This receptor was identified in a woman between 45 and 65 years old with COVID-19, enrolled during active disease. CDR3 in DNA: TGTGCCTGGACAGGAGGAGGGACAGATAATTCACCCCTCCACTTT. Its translation is CAWTGGGTDNSPLHF.